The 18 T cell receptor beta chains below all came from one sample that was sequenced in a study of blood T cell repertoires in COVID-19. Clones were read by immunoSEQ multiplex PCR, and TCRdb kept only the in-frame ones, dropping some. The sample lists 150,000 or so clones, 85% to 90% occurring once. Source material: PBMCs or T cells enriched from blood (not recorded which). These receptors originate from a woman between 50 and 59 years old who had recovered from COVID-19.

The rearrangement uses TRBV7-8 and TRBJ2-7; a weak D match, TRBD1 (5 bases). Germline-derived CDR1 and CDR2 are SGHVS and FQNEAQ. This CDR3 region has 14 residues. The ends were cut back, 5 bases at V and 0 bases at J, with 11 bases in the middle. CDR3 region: CASSPRQFSYEQYF. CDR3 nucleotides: TGTGCCAGCAGCCCTCGACAGTTCTCCTACGAGCAGTACTTC. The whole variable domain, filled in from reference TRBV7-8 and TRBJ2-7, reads GAGVSQSPRYKVAKRGQDVALRCDPISGHVSLFWYQQALGQGPEFLTYFQNEAQLDKSGLPSDRFFAERPEGSVSTLKIQRTQQEDSAVYLCASSPRQFSYEQYFGPGTRLTVT.

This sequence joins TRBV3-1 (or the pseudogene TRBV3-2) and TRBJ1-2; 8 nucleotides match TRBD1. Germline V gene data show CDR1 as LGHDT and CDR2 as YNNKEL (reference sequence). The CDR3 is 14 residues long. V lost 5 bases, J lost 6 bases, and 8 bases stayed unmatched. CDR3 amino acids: CASSVTGGRHGYTF. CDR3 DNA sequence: TGTGCCAGCAGCGTCACAGGGGGAAGACATGGCTACACCTTC.

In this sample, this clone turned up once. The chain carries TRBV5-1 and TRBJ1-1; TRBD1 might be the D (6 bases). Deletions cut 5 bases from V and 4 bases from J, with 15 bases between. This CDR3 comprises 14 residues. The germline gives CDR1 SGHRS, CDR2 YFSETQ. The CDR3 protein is CASSSQGLGTEAFF. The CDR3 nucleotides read TGCGCCAGCAGTTCTCAGGGGTTGGGCACTGAAGCTTTCTTT. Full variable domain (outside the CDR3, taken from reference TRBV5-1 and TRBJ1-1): KAGVTQTPRYLIKTRGQQVTLSCSPISGHRSVSWYQQTPGQGLQFLFEYFSETQRNKGNFPGRFSGRQFSNSRSEMNVSTLELGDSALYLCASSSQGLGTEAFFGQGTRLTVV.

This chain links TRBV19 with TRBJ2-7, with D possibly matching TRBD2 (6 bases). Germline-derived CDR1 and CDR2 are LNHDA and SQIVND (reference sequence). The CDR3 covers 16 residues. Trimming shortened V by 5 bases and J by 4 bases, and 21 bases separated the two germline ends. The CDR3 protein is CASSSRGSAKNYEQYF. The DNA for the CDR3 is TGTGCCAGTAGTTCGCGGGGTTCAGCAAAGAATTACGAGCAGTACTTC.

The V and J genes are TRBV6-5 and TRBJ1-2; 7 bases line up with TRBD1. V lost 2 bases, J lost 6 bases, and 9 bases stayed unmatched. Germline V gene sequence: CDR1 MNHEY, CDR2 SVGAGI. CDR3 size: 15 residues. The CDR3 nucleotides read TGTGCCAGCAGTTACCACGAGACAGGGAAGGATGGCTACACCTTC. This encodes CASSYHETGKDGYTF.

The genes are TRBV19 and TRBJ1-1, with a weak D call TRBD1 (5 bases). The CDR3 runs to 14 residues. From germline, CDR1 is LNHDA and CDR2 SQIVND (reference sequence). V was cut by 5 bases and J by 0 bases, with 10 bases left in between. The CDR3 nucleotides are TGTGCCAGTAGTTGGCAGGGAATGAACACTGAAGCTTTCTTT. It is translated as CASSWQGMNTEAFF.

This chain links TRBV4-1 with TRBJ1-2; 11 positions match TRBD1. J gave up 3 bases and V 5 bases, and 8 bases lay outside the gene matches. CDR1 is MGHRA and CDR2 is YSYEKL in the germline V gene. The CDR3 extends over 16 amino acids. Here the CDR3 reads CASSYGTGGNYYGYTF. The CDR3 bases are TGCGCCAGCAGCTATGGGACAGGGGGGAATTACTATGGCTACACCTTC.

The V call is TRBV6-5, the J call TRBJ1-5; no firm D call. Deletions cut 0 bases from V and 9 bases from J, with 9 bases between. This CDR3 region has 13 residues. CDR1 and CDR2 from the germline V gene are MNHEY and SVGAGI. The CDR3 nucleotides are TGTGCCAGCAGTTACTCGAGCCGCCGGCCCCAGCATTTT. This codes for CASSYSSRRPQHF.

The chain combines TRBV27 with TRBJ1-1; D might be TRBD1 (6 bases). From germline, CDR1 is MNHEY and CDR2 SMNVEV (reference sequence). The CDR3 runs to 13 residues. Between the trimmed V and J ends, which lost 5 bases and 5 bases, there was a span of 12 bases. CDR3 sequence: CASSLDTGTEAFF. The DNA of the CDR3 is TGTGCCAGCAGTCTGGATACAGGGACTGAAGCTTTCTTT.

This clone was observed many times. The CDR3 DNA follows: TGTGCCAGTAGCCAAGCAGGGGGATTAGGGCAGCCCCAGCATTTT. Amino acid sequence: CASSQAGGLGQPQHF. This chain links TRBV19 with TRBJ1-5; 7 nucleotides line up with TRBD1. Germline lookup yields CDR1 LNHDA and CDR2 SQIVND (reference sequence). The junction had 12 bases not matched to a gene; V was cut back by 6 bases and J by 7 bases. The length of the CDR3 is 15 residues.

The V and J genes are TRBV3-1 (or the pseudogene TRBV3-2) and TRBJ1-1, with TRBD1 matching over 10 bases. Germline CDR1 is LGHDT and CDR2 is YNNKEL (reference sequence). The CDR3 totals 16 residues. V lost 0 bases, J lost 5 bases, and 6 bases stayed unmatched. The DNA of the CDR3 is TGTGCCAGCAGCCAAGAACCCCCGGGACAGGGGACTGAAGCTTTCTTT. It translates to CASSQEPPGQGTEAFF.

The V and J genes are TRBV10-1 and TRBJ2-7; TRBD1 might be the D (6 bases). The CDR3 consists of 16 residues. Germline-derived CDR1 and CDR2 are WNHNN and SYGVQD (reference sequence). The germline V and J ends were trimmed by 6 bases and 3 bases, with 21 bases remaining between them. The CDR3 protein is CASRDLQGVGDYEQYF. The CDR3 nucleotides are TGCGCCAGCAGGGACCTACAGGGAGTAGGTGACTACGAGCAGTACTTC.

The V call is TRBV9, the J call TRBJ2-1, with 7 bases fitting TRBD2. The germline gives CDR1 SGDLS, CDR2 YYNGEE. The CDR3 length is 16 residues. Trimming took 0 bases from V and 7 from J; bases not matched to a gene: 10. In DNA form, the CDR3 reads TGTGCCAGCAGCGTAGGACGGGCCCCCGGGGGGAATGAGCAGTTCTTC. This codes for CASSVGRAPGGNEQFF.

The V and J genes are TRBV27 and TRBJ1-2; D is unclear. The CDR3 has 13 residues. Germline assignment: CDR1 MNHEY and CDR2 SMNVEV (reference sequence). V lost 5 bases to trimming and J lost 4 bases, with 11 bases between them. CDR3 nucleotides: TGTGCCAGCAGTCCTTCCCTAACCTATGGCTACACCTTC. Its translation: CASSPSLTYGYTF.

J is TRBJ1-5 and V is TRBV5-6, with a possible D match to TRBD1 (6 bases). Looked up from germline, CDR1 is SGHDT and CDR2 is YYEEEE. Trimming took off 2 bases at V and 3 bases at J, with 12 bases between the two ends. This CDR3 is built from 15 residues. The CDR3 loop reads CASSFWGLVNQPQHF. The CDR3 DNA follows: TGTGCCAGCAGCTTCTGGGGGCTCGTCAATCAGCCCCAGCATTTT.

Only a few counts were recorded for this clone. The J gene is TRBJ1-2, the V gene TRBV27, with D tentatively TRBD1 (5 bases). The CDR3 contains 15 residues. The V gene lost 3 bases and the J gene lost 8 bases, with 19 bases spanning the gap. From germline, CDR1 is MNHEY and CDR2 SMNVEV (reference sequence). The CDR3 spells CASSFLPPGRLGYTF. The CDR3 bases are TGTGCCAGCAGTTTCTTGCCGCCAGGGAGGCTCGGCTACACCTTC.

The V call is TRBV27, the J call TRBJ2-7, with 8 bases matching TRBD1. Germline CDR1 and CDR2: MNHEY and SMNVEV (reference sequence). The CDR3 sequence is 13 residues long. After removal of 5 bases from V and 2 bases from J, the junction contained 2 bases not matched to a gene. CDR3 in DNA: TGTGCCAGCAGTACAGGGGGGCCCTACGAGCAGTACTTC. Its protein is CASSTGGPYEQYF.

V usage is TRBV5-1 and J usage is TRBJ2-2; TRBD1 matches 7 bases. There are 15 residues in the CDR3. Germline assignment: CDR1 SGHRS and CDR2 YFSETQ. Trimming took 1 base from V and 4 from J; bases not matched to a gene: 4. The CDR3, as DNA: TGCGCCAGCAGCTTGATGGCAGGGGGCACCGGGGAGCTGTTTTTT. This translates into CASSLMAGGTGELFF.